This TCR beta chain was found in a study of Tregs in tolerant kidney transplant recipients. TCRdb keeps only in-frame clones here, not all; method: immunoSEQ multiplex PCR. Of 95,000 to 120,000 clones in the sample, 90% were seen once. From germline, CDR1 is SEHNR and CDR2 FQNEAQ (reference sequence). The CDR3 consists of 14 residues. J gave up 3 bases and V 4 bases, and 5 bases lay outside the gene matches. The V gene is TRBV7-9, the J gene TRBJ1-2, with TRBD1 identical over 7 bases. The sample here was CD4+ T cells from blood, taken before the transplant. The receptor was derived from a human donor who received a combined kidney and bone marrow transplant. This CDR3 is CASSSITGDYGYTF. CDR3 nucleotides: TGTGCCAGCAGCTCTATTACAGGGGACTATGGCTACACCTTC.